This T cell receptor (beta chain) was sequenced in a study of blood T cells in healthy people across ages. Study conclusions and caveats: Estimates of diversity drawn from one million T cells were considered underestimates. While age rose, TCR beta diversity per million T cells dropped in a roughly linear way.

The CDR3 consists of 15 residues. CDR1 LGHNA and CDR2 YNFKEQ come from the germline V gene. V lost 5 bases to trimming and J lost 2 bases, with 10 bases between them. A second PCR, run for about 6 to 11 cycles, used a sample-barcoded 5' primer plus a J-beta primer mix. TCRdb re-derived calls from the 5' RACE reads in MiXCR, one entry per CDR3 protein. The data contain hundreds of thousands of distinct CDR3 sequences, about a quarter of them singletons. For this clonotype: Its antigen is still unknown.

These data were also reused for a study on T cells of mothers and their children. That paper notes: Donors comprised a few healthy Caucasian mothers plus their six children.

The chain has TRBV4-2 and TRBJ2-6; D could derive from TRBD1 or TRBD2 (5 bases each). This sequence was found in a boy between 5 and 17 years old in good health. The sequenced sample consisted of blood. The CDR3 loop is CASSGGYAGANVLTF. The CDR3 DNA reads TGTGCCAGCAGCGGGGGTTATGCTGGGGCCAACGTCCTGACTTTC.